A selection of T cell receptor beta chains follows, all from one sample in a study of control samples from healthy donors and cancer patients. Measured with immunoSEQ multiplex PCR; TCRdb has only the in-frame clones, and not every one. The sample has roughly 99,000 clones, around 80% seen once. The sequenced sample was blood. The receptors come from a man aged 55-75 years in good health. The CDR3 runs from the conserved cysteine through the conserved F or W. Fields, in order: V gene, D gene, clone size, J gene, CDR3 protein, CDR3 DNA. A D gene is named only where the DNA matches it firmly. A row's size may be missing; if present it is once, few, many or a size class.

TRBV4-2,.,.,TRBJ1-1,CASSQEFAVLGEGTEAFF,TGTGCCAGCAGCCAAGAGTTCGCGGTATTGGGGGAAGGGACTGAAGCTTTCTTT
TRBV13,TRBD2,.,TRBJ2-7,CASSLAPPAGSYEQYF,TGTGCCAGCAGCTTAGCCCCCCCAGCGGGGTCCTACGAGCAGTACTTC
TRBV10-3,TRBD1,.,TRBJ2-7,CAISDKGQGSYEQYF,TGTGCCATCAGTGATAAGGGACAGGGTTCCTACGAGCAGTACTTC
TRBV6-5,TRBD1,.,TRBJ1-5,CAADRACNQPQHF,TGTGCCGCCGACAGGGCGTGCAATCAGCCCCAGCATTTT
TRBV5-1,TRBD2,.,TRBJ2-7,CASSLVGSGSLIYEQYF,TGCGCCAGCAGCTTGGTAGGTAGCGGGAGCCTGATCTACGAGCAGTACTTC
TRBV4-1,TRBD2,many,TRBJ2-7,CASSPLVGTTYEQYF,TGCGCCAGCAGCCCCTTAGTCGGGACTACCTACGAGCAGTACTTC
TRBV2,.,.,TRBJ1-5,CASKFEDGGNQPQHF,TGTGCCAGCAAATTCGAGGACGGCGGCAATCAGCCCCAGCATTTT
TRBV15,.,.,TRBJ1-5,CATSRAMGGVGNQPQHF,TGTGCCACCAGCAGGGCCATGGGGGGAGTTGGCAATCAGCCCCAGCATTTT
TRBV24-1,.,.,TRBJ2-5,CATSDWGQGRETQYF,TGTGCCACCAGTGATTGGGGGCAGGGCCGAGAGACCCAGTACTTC
TRBV7-9,TRBD1,few,TRBJ2-7,CASSLSGGYEQYF,TGTGCCAGCAGCTTATCAGGGGGCTACGAGCAGTACTTC
TRBV6-6,.,.,TRBJ2-2,CASTAGTNTGELFF,TGTGCCAGCACGGCAGGGACAAACACCGGGGAGCTGTTTTTT
TRBV27,TRBD2,.,TRBJ2-7,CASSLVHSGGGGEELREQYF,TGTGCCAGCAGTTTAGTCCACTCGGGCGGGGGAGGAGAAGAGTTGAGGGAGCAGTACTTC
TRBV15,.,.,TRBJ2-6,CATSIGLSGANVLTF,TGTGCCACCAGCATCGGGTTGTCTGGGGCCAACGTCCTGACTTTC
TRBV27,TRBD1,.,TRBJ1-1,CASSYTYRTGGRGNTEAFF,TGTGCCAGCAGTTATACATATCGGACAGGGGGACGCGGGAACACTGAAGCTTTCTTT
TRBV4-1,TRBD1,.,TRBJ1-4,CASSPQGRREKLFF,TGCGCCAGCAGCCCACAGGGGAGAAGGGAAAAACTGTTTTTT
TRBV10-1,.,.,TRBJ2-1,CASSESGGGWAGNEQFF,TGCGCCAGCAGTGAGTCTGGGGGAGGCTGGGCAGGCAATGAGCAGTTCTTC
TRBV9,.,.,TRBJ1-1,CASSVAGVNTEAFF,TGTGCCAGCAGCGTAGCAGGGGTGAACACTGAAGCTTTCTTT
TRBV4-2,.,.,TRBJ1-6,CASSQEESRSSYNSPLHF,TGTGCCAGCAGCCAAGAGGAATCCCGAAGCTCCTATAATTCACCCCTCCACTTT
TRBV5-4,TRBD2,.,TRBJ2-3,CASSGDLSGRAEDTQYF,TGTGCCAGCAGCGGGGACCTTAGCGGGAGGGCCGAGGATACGCAGTATTTT
TRBV11-2,TRBD2,.,TRBJ2-5,CASSLSGGRETQYF,TGTGCCAGCAGTCTAAGCGGGGGCCGAGAGACCCAGTACTTC
TRBV6-5,.,.,TRBJ1-2,CASSPRDTFNYGYTF,TGTGCCAGCAGTCCCCGGGACACTTTTAACTATGGCTACACCTTC
TRBV19,TRBD2,.,TRBJ2-1,CASSKKREGLLYEQFF,TGTGCCAGTAGTAAAAAGCGGGAGGGCCTTCTCTATGAGCAGTTCTTC
TRBV7-8,.,.,TRBJ1-2,CASSLNQFYGYTF,TGTGCCAGCAGCTTGAACCAGTTCTATGGCTACACCTTC
TRBV30,TRBD1,.,TRBJ1-1,CAWNGNLRTGGRTEAFF,TGTGCCTGGAACGGAAACCTACGGACAGGGGGAAGAACTGAAGCTTTCTTT
TRBV3-1/TRBV3-2,TRBD2,once,TRBJ2-5,CASSPSGQETQYF,TGTGCCAGCAGCCCTAGCGGCCAAGAGACCCAGTACTTC
TRBV4-1,TRBD2,.,TRBJ2-6,CASSQWVLAGPKKSGANVLTF,TGCGCCAGCAGCCAATGGGTGCTAGCGGGACCTAAGAAGTCTGGGGCCAACGTCCTGACTTTC